This paragraph reports one T cell receptor (beta chain). Its antigen is unknown. V lost 4 bases to trimming and J lost 5 bases, with 11 bases between them. There are 13 residues in the CDR3. Germline V gene lookup returns CDR1 SGHNT and CDR2 YENEEA. Assay used: immunoSEQ multiplex PCR; TCRdb lists only in-frame clones, some missing. The repertoire holds 15,000 to 20,000 clones, with roughly 91% as singletons. This entry comes from a study of T cell clonotyping in hematopoietic cell transplantation. Notes on the study in general: After transplant, recipient diversity fell while pathologically expanded clonotypes grew through day 180. Few recipient clonotypes overlapped donors; over 97% were de novo at given depth.

Source material: peripheral blood mononuclear cells. The sequence was collected from a man between 35 and 55 years old in good health. Some clones in this sample may be carry-over from other donors' samples. The V call is TRBV11-3, the J call TRBJ1-1; the D is unclear. The CDR3 region is CASSWSSETEAFF. CDR3 in DNA: TGTGCCAGCAGCTGGAGCTCTGAGACTGAAGCTTTCTTT.